The 29 T cell receptor beta chains reported below all come from one sample, sequenced in a study of OX40 agonist ivuxolimab in advanced cancers. Profiling relied on immunoSEQ multiplex PCR, and the TCRdb table lists in-frame clones only, not all of them. The repertoire holds about 79,000 clones, 70% to 90% seen once, with about 4% in the top ten. Specimen: CD4+ or CD8+ T cells sorted from blood, collected in a trial of the OX40 agonist ivuxolimab. All receptors derive from an adult with an advanced solid tumor such as melanoma, head and neck, liver or kidney cancer.

This chain links TRBV6-5 with TRBJ2-7, with 9 positions matching TRBD2. This CDR3 has 15 residues. V was pared by 0 bases and J by 2 bases, with 2 bases of the junction left unmatched. CDR1 is MNHEY, CDR2 SVGAGI, per germline. CDR3 coding DNA: TGTGCCAGCAGTTACTCTAGCGGGGGTACCTACGAGCAGTACTTC. Protein sequence: CASSYSSGGTYEQYF.

DNA of the CDR3: TGTGCCAGAAGCCCCCAGGGGGCTCGCAATCAGCCCCAGCATTTT. Residues: CARSPQGARNQPQHF. This rearrangement joins TRBV5-3 to TRBJ1-5, with 8 bases aligning to TRBD1. TRBV5-3 is given ORF status, its function remaining uncertain. J was trimmed by 2 bases and V by 4 bases; bases with no gene match: 5. This CDR3 spans 15 amino acids.

This clone was counted only a few times. V is TRBV27 and J is TRBJ2-5; 8 bases align to TRBD2. CDR1 is MNHEY and CDR2 is SMNVEV in the germline V gene (reference sequence). This CDR3 region has 18 residues. Germline trimming cut 5 bases from V and 1 base from J; bases unmatched to any gene: 15. In DNA form, the CDR3 reads TGTGCCAGCAGTCCTCAATATTGGACTAGCCGACTCCAAGAGACCCAGTACTTC. Translated: CASSPQYWTSRLQETQYF.

The gene calls are TRBV27 and TRBJ2-5; the D gene is possibly TRBD1 (6 bases). V dropped 2 bases and J dropped 5 bases, with 12 bases sitting between them. Germline loops: CDR1 MNHEY, CDR2 SMNVEV (reference sequence). This CDR3 contains 14 residues. The CDR3 sequence: CASSLGQHAETQYF. CDR3 DNA: TGTGCCAGCAGTTTAGGACAGCATGCTGAGACCCAGTACTTC.

The chain couples TRBV19 to TRBJ2-1; possible D gene TRBD1, 6 bases. CDR1 and CDR2 (germline): LNHDA, SQIVND (reference sequence). Trimming stripped 10 bases from V and 3 bases from J, with 16 bases between. The CDR3 loop spans 14 amino acids. The CDR3 is CATAGDTGYNEQFF. The CDR3 nucleotides are TGTGCCACCGCAGGGGACACTGGCTACAATGAGCAGTTCTTC.

V usage is TRBV7-3 and J usage is TRBJ2-3, with 10 positions matching TRBD1. Germline V CDR1 and CDR2: SGHTA, FQGTGA. The CDR3 is 17 residues long. Unmatched junction bases numbered 11, after V lost 5 bases and J lost 3 bases. The CDR3, as DNA: TGTGCCAGCAGCCATGAAGGGGACAGGGGCCGGACAGATACGCAGTATTTT. This encodes CASSHEGDRGRTDTQYF. The variable domain in full, with the rest retrieved from reference TRBV7-3 and TRBJ2-3, is GAGVSQTPSNKVTEKGKYVELRCDPISGHTALYWYRQSLGQGPEFLIYFQGTGAADDSGLPNDRFFAVRPEGSVSTLKIQRTERGDSAVYLCASSHEGDRGRTDTQYFGPGTRLTVL.

The sample holds one count of this clone. The rearrangement uses TRBV2 and TRBJ1-4; D remains ambiguous. V shed 6 bases and J shed 6 bases, with 11 bases lying between them. The germline V gene has CDR1 SNHLY and CDR2 FYNNEI. The CDR3 runs 13 residues. In DNA, the CDR3 is TGTGCCAGCAGGGTCGTAGCCTATGAAAAACTGTTTTTT. The encoded protein is CASRVVAYEKLFF.

As DNA, the CDR3 is TGTGCCAGCAGTTTTTCGGGGATTGGTACTGAAGCTTTCTTT. It encodes CASSFSGIGTEAFF. This chain links TRBV28 with TRBJ1-1; no reliable D call. Germline V gene lookup returns CDR1 MDHEN and CDR2 SYDVKM. The CDR3 consists of 14 residues. V gave up 3 bases and J gave up 5 bases, with 13 bases separating them.

J is TRBJ2-5 and V is TRBV9, with TRBD2 matching over 8 bases. Losses at the gene ends were 4 bases for V and 3 bases for J; bases not matched to a gene: 8. Per the germline V gene, CDR1 is SGDLS and CDR2 is YYNGEE. This CDR3 region has 15 residues. The CDR3 reads CASSTSLGLEETQYF. The DNA for the CDR3 is TGTGCCAGCAGCACTAGCCTGGGACTAGAAGAGACCCAGTACTTC.

The chain joins TRBV9 to TRBJ2-3; 8 bases agree with TRBD2. CDR1 and CDR2 from the germline V gene are SGDLS and YYNGEE. J gave up 3 bases and V 3 bases, and 0 bases lay outside the gene matches. The CDR3 length is 13 residues. CDR3 nucleotide sequence: TGTGCCAGCAGCGGCGGGGGGACAGATACGCAGTATTTT. Its protein is CASSGGGTDTQYF.

V gene TRBV9 combines with J gene TRBJ1-2; D may be TRBD1 (5 bases). The ends were cut back, 7 bases at V and 8 bases at J, with 15 bases in the middle. Germline loops: CDR1 SGDLS, CDR2 YYNGEE. CDR3 size: 12 residues. CDR3 nucleotides: TGTGCCAGCGCTCGACAGATGCTCGGCTACACCTTC. The encoded protein is CASARQMLGYTF.

The chain combines TRBV30 with TRBJ2-5, with unresolved D. Germline V gene lookup returns CDR1 GTSNPN and CDR2 SVGIG (reference sequence). The ends were cut back, 0 bases at V and 5 bases at J, with 4 bases in the middle. This CDR3 has 11 residues. CDR3 protein: CAWSVGETQYF. The DNA for the CDR3 is TGTGCCTGGAGTGTGGGGGAGACCCAGTACTTC. Full variable domain (outside the CDR3, taken from reference TRBV30 and TRBJ2-5): SQTIHQWPATLVQPVGSPLSLECTVEGTSNPNLYWYRQAAGRGLQLLFYSVGIGQISSEVPQNLSASRPQDRQFILSSKKLLLSDSGFYLCAWSVGETQYFGPGTRLLVL.

The chain uses TRBV7-9 and TRBJ1-6; no clear D gene. Trimming cost V 0 bases and J 8 bases, with 5 bases left between them. CDR3 length: 13 residues. Germline CDR1 reads SEHNR; CDR2 reads FQNEAQ (reference sequence). The CDR3 protein is CASSLALDSPLHF. DNA for the CDR3: TGTGCCAGCAGCTTAGCCCTGGATTCACCCCTCCACTTT. Using reference TRBV7-9 and TRBJ1-6 for the parts outside the CDR3, the full variable domain is DTGVSQNPRHKITKRGQNVTFRCDPISEHNRLYWYRQTLGQGPEFLTYFQNEAQLEKSRLLSDRFSAERPKGSFSTLEIQRTEQGDSAMYLCASSLALDSPLHFGNGTRLTVT.

This clone was observed a few times. CDR3 nucleotide sequence: TGTGCCAGCAGCCGCTTCGACAGGGGGTTTTCACCCCTCCACTTT. It translates to CASSRFDRGFSPLHF. V usage is TRBV6-5 and J usage is TRBJ1-6; 9 bases line up with TRBD1. The V segment lost 6 bases and the J segment 9 bases; nucleotides outside the gene matches: 9. The CDR3 consists of 15 residues. Germline V gene data show CDR1 as MNHEY and CDR2 as SVGAGI.

This chain joins TRBV2 and TRBJ2-2, with a tentative D call TRBD2 (6 bases). The V and J ends lost 3 bases and 7 bases respectively, with 15 bases between them. Germline assignment: CDR1 SNHLY and CDR2 FYNNEI. The CDR3 spans 15 residues. The DNA for the CDR3 is TGTGCCAGCAGTGACGCCGGGAGCTGGGGCGGGGAGCTGTTTTTT. Protein: CASSDAGSWGGELFF. The full variable domain, completed using reference TRBV2 and TRBJ2-2, is EPEVTQTPSHQVTQMGQEVILRCVPISNHLYFYWYRQILGQKVEFLVSFYNNEISEKSEIFDDQFSVERPDGSNFTLKIRSTKLEDSAMYFCASSDAGSWGGELFFGEGSRLTVL.

The sample holds a few counts of this clone. This chain joins TRBV13 and TRBJ2-2; maybe TRBD2 (5 bases). This CDR3 is 15 amino acids long. The germline gives CDR1 PRHDT, CDR2 FYEKMQ (reference sequence). Trimming shortened V by 3 bases and J by 6 bases, and 14 bases separated the two germline ends. CDR3 region: CASSLFGEDSGELFF. The CDR3 region has the DNA TGTGCCAGCAGCTTGTTCGGGGAAGATTCCGGGGAGCTGTTTTTT.

The chain recombines TRBV5-4 with TRBJ2-7; D might be TRBD2 (6 bases). The CDR3 extends over 15 amino acids. Between the trimmed V and J ends, which lost 4 bases and 0 bases, there was a span of 14 bases. Germline values: CDR1 SGHNT, CDR2 YYREEE (reference sequence). The CDR3 spells CASSPRPGLSYEQYF. CDR3 nucleotides: TGTGCCAGCAGCCCTCGGCCGGGACTCTCCTACGAGCAGTACTTC.

The chain employs TRBV5-1 and TRBJ2-1, with D maybe TRBD1 (5 bases). CDR1 SGHRS and CDR2 YFSETQ come from the germline V gene. Deletions cut 1 base from V and 13 bases from J, with 18 bases between. The CDR3 loop spans 14 amino acids. The DNA of the CDR3 is TGCGCCAGCAGCTTGTCAACAGGTGAACAAGATCAGTTCTTC. It is translated as CASSLSTGEQDQFF. The variable domain in full, with the rest retrieved from reference TRBV5-1 and TRBJ2-1, is KAGVTQTPRYLIKTRGQQVTLSCSPISGHRSVSWYQQTPGQGLQFLFEYFSETQRNKGNFPGRFSGRQFSNSRSEMNVSTLELGDSALYLCASSLSTGEQDQFFGPGTRLTVL.

The chain links TRBV7-2 to TRBJ2-1; D ambiguous. In germline, CDR1 is SGHTA, CDR2 FQGNSA. The CDR3 is made up of 13 amino acids. V shed 2 bases and J shed 2 bases, with 4 bases lying between them. Here the CDR3 DNA reads TGTGCCAGCAGCTTATCCGCCTACAATGAGCAGTTCTTC. Translating it yields CASSLSAYNEQFF.

There are a few counts of this clone. The chain is built from TRBV13 and TRBJ2-1; D might be TRBD2 (6 bases). The V end was cut by 1 base, the J end by 3 bases, with 10 bases between. The CDR3 totals 15 residues. Germline CDR1 reads PRHDT; CDR2 reads FYEKMQ (reference sequence). For the CDR3, the DNA is TGTGCCAGCAGCTTAGATATAGCGGACTACAATGAGCAGTTCTTC. Protein: CASSLDIADYNEQFF.

The chain carries TRBV19 and TRBJ1-2; 8 nucleotides agree with TRBD1. Germline V gene data show CDR1 as LNHDA and CDR2 as SQIVND (reference sequence). The V gene end was trimmed by 6 bases and the J gene end by 10 bases; junction bases not matched to a gene: 10. The CDR3 sequence is 13 residues long. CDR3 protein: CASSYGQGGDYTF. The CDR3 DNA sequence: TGTGCCAGTAGCTACGGACAGGGCGGCGACTACACCTTC.

The chain is built from TRBV9 and TRBJ2-7, with 7 bases aligning to TRBD1. Germline CDR1 and CDR2: SGDLS and YYNGEE. J gave up 2 bases and V 4 bases, and 9 bases lay outside the gene matches. This CDR3 is built from 15 residues. CDR3 sequence reads: CASSPKGTAPYEQYF. In nucleotides, the CDR3 is TGTGCCAGCAGCCCAAAAGGGACAGCCCCCTACGAGCAGTACTTC.

The chain uses TRBV7-3 and TRBJ2-5, with D hard to call. Germline CDR1 SGHTA, CDR2 FQGTGA. V lost 4 bases and J lost 2, with 8 bases in between. The CDR3 is made up of 13 amino acids. CDR3 DNA sequence: TGTGCCAGCAGCTCCTCACAACAAGAGACCCAGTACTTC. Amino acid sequence: CASSSSQQETQYF.

This clone was found a few times. The J gene is TRBJ2-7, the V gene TRBV6-6; D remains unclear. Germline V lookup: CDR1 MNHNY, CDR2 SVGAGI (reference sequence). This CDR3 is 11 amino acids long. The V gene lost 5 bases and the J gene lost 4 bases, with 6 bases spanning the gap. CDR3 in DNA: TGTGCCAGCAGTATGCTATACGAGCAGTACTTC. This translates into CASSMLYEQYF.

V gene TRBV10-3 combines with J gene TRBJ1-1, with D uncertain. This CDR3 is 13 amino acids long. Per the germline V gene, CDR1 is ENHRY and CDR2 is SYGVKD. V lost 2 bases and J 0 bases, leaving 4 bases between the germline ends. CDR3 sequence: CAISEGLNTEAFF. For the CDR3, the DNA is TGTGCCATCAGTGAGGGGCTGAACACTGAAGCTTTCTTT.

CDR3 nucleotide sequence: TGTGCCACCAGCAGTTATGGGGGGAGCAATCAGCCCCAGCATTTT. Encoded protein: CATSSYGGSNQPQHF. The chain uses TRBV15 and TRBJ1-5; TRBD1 is a possible D gene (5 bases). V was clipped by 3 bases and J by 1 base, with 10 bases between them. CDR1 and CDR2 from the germline V gene are LNHNV and YYDKDF (reference sequence). This CDR3 contains 15 residues.

This chain links TRBV7-9 with TRBJ2-7, with 11 bases fitting TRBD2. V dropped 0 bases and J dropped 6; count of bases not matched to a gene: 4. Germline-derived CDR1 and CDR2 are SEHNR and FQNEAQ (reference sequence). This CDR3 is built from 15 residues. The CDR3 region is CASSLALAGGSEQYF. The CDR3 DNA reads TGTGCCAGCAGCTTAGCCCTAGCGGGAGGAAGCGAGCAGTACTTC.

This clone was detected only a few times. V gene TRBV20-1 combines with J gene TRBJ1-1, with D maybe TRBD1 (5 bases). From germline, CDR1 is DFQATT and CDR2 SNEGSKA (reference sequence). The CDR3 is 10 residues long. The CDR3 sequence is CGGWGTEAFF. The DNA of the CDR3 is TGCGGGGGTTGGGGCACTGAAGCTTTCTTT.

The V and J genes are TRBV7-9 and TRBJ2-5, with unresolved D. Germline assignment: CDR1 SEHNR and CDR2 FQNEAQ (reference sequence). V was pared by 2 bases and J by 1 base, with 11 bases between. The CDR3 loop spans 15 amino acids. DNA for the CDR3: TGTGCCAGCAGCTTAATCCCCAGGCCCCAAGAGACCCAGTACTTC. This sequence encodes CASSLIPRPQETQYF.